What follows describes a single T cell receptor beta chain. This clone was seen only once. No much larger clonotype is one base removed from it; base qualities were not supplied. The data belong to a study of T cell repertoires in chronic hepatitis B (dated by TCRdb to the late 2010s). The CDR3 goes from the cysteine to the phenylalanine over 12 residues. The only DNA kept is the CDR3, 36 bases in frame from the first base. Taken from the germline V gene, the CDR1 and CDR2 loops are MNHEY and SVGAGI. Trimming takes 7 bases off V and 11 bases off J; junction bases not matched to a gene: 8. Library preparation was by the immunoSEQ multiplex PCR assay. TCRdb retrieved this table from immuneACCESS and kept in-frame rearrangements only. Not all clones are present; in checked studies, unresolved V genes account for under half, and no reason is known for the remainder. This sample's records show some 83 clones.

The sample was HBV polymerase (pol387) epitope-specific CD8+ T cells from PBMCs. The clonotype originates from a human donor with chronic hepatitis B virus infection. This receptor chain uses TRBV6-5 and TRBJ2-5, with TRBD1 identical over 9 junction bases. The CDR3 sequence is CASNPGQGVQYF. The sequenced DNA is TGTGCCAGCAATCCGGGACAGGGTGTACAGTACTTC.